Here is one T cell receptor (beta chain) with its context. Without the conserved terminal phenylalanine or tryptophan, this CDR3 likely stems from a read error. The DNA is omitted, as the CDR3 cannot be located on it reliably, and the CDR3 follows TCRdb's listing. Source study methods: For nucleated cells, counts were estimated from reference gene primer amplification. Sequencing was performed with immunoSEQ multiplex PCR; in TCRdb, only in-frame clones are kept and a portion is missing. V and J calls plus clone size are reproduced from that table; the DNA served to infer D and trimming. The data contain about 400,000 clones, 70% to 90% of them singletons. This sample is part of a study of blood T cell repertoires in COVID-19. In the study overall: COVID-19 samples from acute and convalescent phases originated in the United States, Italy and Spain. The analysed material was cDNA or gDNA that came from T cells, B-cell-depleted T cells, or PBMCs.

The CDR3 sequence runs 9 residues, both termini included. Germline CDR1 and CDR2: LNHDA and SQIVND (reference sequence). The genes are TRBV19 and TRBJ2-7; no check of the table's D call, TRBD1, against the DNA was made. What was sequenced was peripheral blood. This TCR derives from a human donor in a cohort sampled during active COVID-19. CDR3 in amino acids: CASLLDTTS.